This T cell receptor (beta chain) was obtained from a study of tumor and adjacent non-tumor tissue in lung cancer. Study-level information: Patients were aged about 31 to 85, ten or so men and a handful of women, stage I to III. Overall study findings and caveats: Patients with more diverse tumor TCRs had worse survival. In normal lung, the top 100 clones were significantly more dominant than in tumor.

A modified ARM-PCR protocol with three rounds of nested PCR amplified TCRbeta. TCRdb reanalysed the multiplex PCR reads using MiXCR and keeps one entry per CDR3 protein. The data show 100,000 to 120,000 distinct CDR3 sequences, over 75% seen once. The CDR3 spans 14 residues. The germline V gene encodes CDR1 SGHAT and CDR2 FQNNGV. With respect to this clonotype: Its target is not known. One end of the junction fails to match germline, which may point to a read error.

No cell sorting was done before RNA was extracted from the tissue. The sequenced material came from lung tumor tissue. The chain uses TRBV11-2 and TRBJ2-7; unclear D gene. The clonotype comes from a man between 70 and 80 years old with non-small cell lung cancer. CDR3 residues: CASSLRASRGEHYF. The CDR3 nucleotides read TGTGCAAGCAGCCTACGGGCCTCCAGAGGAGAGCACTATTTC.